This T cell receptor (beta chain) comes out of a study of T cells in Graves' hyperthyroidism and ophthalmopathy. This clonotype was observed many times. Looked up from germline, CDR1 is SEHNR and CDR2 is FQNEAQ (reference sequence). The CDR3 sequence is 15 residues long. Trimming removed 0 bases at V and 4 bases at J, with 10 bases between. Amplified TCR beta CDR3 regions derived from RNA transcripts. The HTBI primer set was used in a first-round RT-PCR of the TCR CDR3. TCRdb re-analysed the multiplex PCR reads in MiXCR, keeping a single row per CDR3 protein. Here the sample spans about 380,000 distinct CDR3 sequences, about 13% being singletons.

The TCR sequence derives from a man aged 25-45 years with Graves' hyperthyroidism that later progressed to Graves' ophthalmopathy. The specimen sequenced was blood. The chain uses TRBV7-9 and TRBJ2-1, with D tentatively TRBD2 (7 bases). CDR3 coding DNA: TGTGCCAGCAGCTTAGCGGGGGGGCTGTACAATGAGCAGTTCTTC. Translated: CASSLAGGLYNEQFF.